The clone carrying this TCR beta chain was counted once. In the original analysis: Reference gene primer amplification gave nucleated cell count estimates. The repertoire was sequenced with immunoSEQ multiplex PCR; TCRdb's copy has only in-frame clones and lacks some. V, J and clone size are taken as reported in that table, and D and trimming were inferred from the DNA itself. The sample contains over 90,000 clones, over 75% of which appear only once. These data belong to a study of blood T cell repertoires in COVID-19. Background on the study: From the United States, Italy and Spain came samples of acute and convalescent COVID-19. T cells, B-cell-depleted T cells, or PBMCs supplied cDNA or gDNA.

This CDR3 spans 13 amino acids. Per the germline V gene, CDR1 is MNHEY and CDR2 is SMNVEV (reference sequence). Trimming pared 4 bases from V and 0 bases from J, leaving 6 bases between. This clonotype was sampled from a human donor in a cohort sampled during active COVID-19. Sequences were obtained from peripheral blood. This chain connects TRBV27 to TRBJ1-1, with D maybe TRBD1 (6 bases). The CDR3 is CASSWGLNTEAFF. The CDR3 nucleotides read TGTGCCAGCAGTTGGGGGCTGAACACTGAAGCTTTCTTT.